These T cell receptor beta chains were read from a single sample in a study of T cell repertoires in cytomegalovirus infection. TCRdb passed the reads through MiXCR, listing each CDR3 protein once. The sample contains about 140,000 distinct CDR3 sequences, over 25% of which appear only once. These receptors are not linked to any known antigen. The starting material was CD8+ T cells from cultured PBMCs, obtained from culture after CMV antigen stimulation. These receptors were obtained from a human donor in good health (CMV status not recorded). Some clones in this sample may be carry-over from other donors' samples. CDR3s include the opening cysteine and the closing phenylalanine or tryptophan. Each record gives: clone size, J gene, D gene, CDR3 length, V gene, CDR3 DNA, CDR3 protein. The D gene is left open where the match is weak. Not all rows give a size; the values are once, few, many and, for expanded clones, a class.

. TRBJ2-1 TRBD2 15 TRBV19 TGTGCCAGTAGTGTCAGCGGGGGGGCCTTTAATGAGCAGTTCTTC CASSVSGGAFNEQFF
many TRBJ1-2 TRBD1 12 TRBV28 TGTGCCAGCACCCCAGGGGGCGCTGGCTACACCTTC CASTPGGAGYTF
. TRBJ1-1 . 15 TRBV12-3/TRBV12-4 TGTGCCAGCAGTCCCTGGACAGATGGGAACACTGAAGCTTTCTTT CASSPWTDGNTEAFF
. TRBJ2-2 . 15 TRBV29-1 TGCAGCGTTGACCTTTGGGGGGCAGAAACCGGGGAGCTGTTTTTT CSVDLWGAETGELFF
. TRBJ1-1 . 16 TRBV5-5 TGTGCCAGCAGCTTGGTCCTGGGGATGGGTAACACTGAAGCTTTCTTT CASSLVLGMGNTEAFF
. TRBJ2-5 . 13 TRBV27 TGTGCCAGCAGTAGAGCTGGGCTGGAGACCCAGTACTTC CASSRAGLETQYF
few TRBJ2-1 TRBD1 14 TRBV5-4 TGTGCCAGCAGCTTGGGGACAGGGGGAGGTGAGCAGTTCTTC CASSLGTGGGEQFF
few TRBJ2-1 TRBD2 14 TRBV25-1 TGTGCCAGCAGTGGCCTAGCGGTCGGCGGTGAGCAGTTCTTC CASSGLAVGGEQFF
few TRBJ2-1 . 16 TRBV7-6 TGTGCCAGCAGCTTAGCCTCGGCCGGGGGCCCCAATGAGCAGTTCTTC CASSLASAGGPNEQFF
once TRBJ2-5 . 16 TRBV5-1 TGCGCCAGCAGCCAGGGACGGCCGATTCTCCAAGAGACCCAGTACTTC CASSQGRPILQETQYF
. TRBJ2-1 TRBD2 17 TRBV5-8 TGTGCCAGCAGAAAAGGACTAGCGGATACCGCCCAGGGTGAGCAGTTCTTC CASRKGLADTAQGEQFF
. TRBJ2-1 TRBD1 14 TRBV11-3 TGTGCCAGCAGCCCGACAGGGCTTCACAATGAGCAGTTCTTC CASSPTGLHNEQFF
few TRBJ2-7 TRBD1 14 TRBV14 TGTGCCAGCAGCCAAGGGACAGGGGTGTACGAGCAGTACTTC CASSQGTGVYEQYF
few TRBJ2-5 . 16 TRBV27 TGTGCCAGCAGTTTACTAGGGGGGAGCAGCCAAGAGACCCAGTACTTC CASSLLGGSSQETQYF
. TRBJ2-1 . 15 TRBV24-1 TGTGCCACCAGTGATTTTCTGGGGCCCGACAATGAGCAGTTCTTC CATSDFLGPDNEQFF
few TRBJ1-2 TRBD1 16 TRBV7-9 TGTGCCAGCAGCTCCACCGGGACAGAGAACAACTATGGCTACACCTTC CASSSTGTENNYGYTF
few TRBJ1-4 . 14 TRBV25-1 TGTGCCAGCAGCCTAGTGGCGGGTGATGAAAAACTGTTTTTT CASSLVAGDEKLFF
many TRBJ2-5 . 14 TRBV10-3 TGTGCCATCAGTGATCAGCGATCCCAAGAGACCCAGTACTTC CAISDQRSQETQYF
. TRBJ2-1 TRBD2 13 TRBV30 TGTGCCTGGAGTGCGGGGGGGGTGAATGAGCAGTTCTTC CAWSAGGVNEQFF
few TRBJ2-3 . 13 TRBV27 TGTGCCAGCAGTTTAACAGGGCCAGATACGCAGTATTTT CASSLTGPDTQYF
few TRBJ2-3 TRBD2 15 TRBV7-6 TGTGCCAGCAACTCATTAGCGGGGGGCACAGATACGCAGTATTTT CASNSLAGGTDTQYF
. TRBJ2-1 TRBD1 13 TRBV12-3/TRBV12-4 TGTGCCAGCAAAAGACAGGGAAACAATGAGCAGTTCTTC CASKRQGNNEQFF
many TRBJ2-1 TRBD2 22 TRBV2 TGTGCCAGCAGTGAAGGACGAACTAAACCGGGACTAGCGGCCGTCGGGTCCAATGAGCAGTTCTTC CASSEGRTKPGLAAVGSNEQFF
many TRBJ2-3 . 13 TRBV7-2 TGTGCCAGCATCGTCCACGACGCGACTACGCAGTATTTT CASIVHDATTQYF
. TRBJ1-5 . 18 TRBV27 TGTGCCAGCAGTTTATCGCCCAGGGGAGGTCAGGGTGGTCAGCCCCAGCATTTT CASSLSPRGGQGGQPQHF
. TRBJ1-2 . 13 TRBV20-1 TGCAGTGCTGCCCCCCTGGATAGCTATGGCTACACCTTC CSAAPLDSYGYTF
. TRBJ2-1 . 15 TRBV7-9 TGTGCCAGCAGCGGATGGGACTCCTCCTACAATGAGCAGTTCTTC CASSGWDSSYNEQFF
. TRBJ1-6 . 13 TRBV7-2 TGTGCCAGCAGCTTAGCGGTGAATTCACCCCTCCACTTT CASSLAVNSPLHF
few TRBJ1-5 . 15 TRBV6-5 TGTGCCAGCAGTTACAAGTGGAATAGCAATCAGCCCCAGCATTTT CASSYKWNSNQPQHF
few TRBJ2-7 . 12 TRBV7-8 TGTGCCAGCAGCCCCCGTCCCGACGAGCAGTACTTC CASSPRPDEQYF
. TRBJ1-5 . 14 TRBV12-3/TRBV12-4 TGTGCCAGCAGTTTAGGAGTGACCAATCAGCCCCAGCATTTT CASSLGVTNQPQHF
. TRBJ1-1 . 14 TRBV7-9 TGTGCCAGCAGATCGGGGTTTCTAAACGCTGAAGCTTTCTTT CASRSGFLNAEAFF
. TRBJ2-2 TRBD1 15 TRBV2 TGTGCCAGCAGTGACAGGGGGCGCGGCACCGGGGAGCTGTTTTTT CASSDRGRGTGELFF
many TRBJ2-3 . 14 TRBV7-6 TGTGCCAGCAGCTTTGGGGGGCCCGCAGATACGCAGTATTTT CASSFGGPADTQYF
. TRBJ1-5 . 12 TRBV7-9 TGTGCCAGCAGCATACTCCTGGAGCCCCAGCATTTT CASSILLEPQHF
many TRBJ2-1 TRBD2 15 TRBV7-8 TGTGCCAGCAGCTTAGTCGCGGGGGGGCCGGATGAGCAGTTCTTC CASSLVAGGPDEQFF
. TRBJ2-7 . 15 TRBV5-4 TGTGCCAGCAGCCCGGGACGAACGGCGGGCTACGAGCAGTACTTC CASSPGRTAGYEQYF
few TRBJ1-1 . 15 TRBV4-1 TGCGCCAGCAGCCAGATCCCGGGGGAGCTTAACGAAGCTTTCTTT CASSQIPGELNEAFF
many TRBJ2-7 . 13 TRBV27 TGTGCCAGCAGTTTATCGGTCTATTACGAGCAGTACTTC CASSLSVYYEQYF
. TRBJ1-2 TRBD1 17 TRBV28 TGTGCCAGCAGTTCATCACCCGGACAGGGCGTGAACTATGGCTACACCTTC CASSSSPGQGVNYGYTF
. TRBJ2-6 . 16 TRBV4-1 TGCGCCAGCAGCCAAGAGCTGGGCTCTGGGGCCAACGTCCTGACTTTC CASSQELGSGANVLTF
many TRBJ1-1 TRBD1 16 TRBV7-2 TGTGCCAGCAGCTTATTAATCGGGACAGGGCTTTCTGAAGCTTTCTTT CASSLLIGTGLSEAFF